The text below deals with one T cell receptor beta chain. Trimming pared 8 bases from V and 7 bases from J, leaving 18 bases between. Germline-derived CDR1 and CDR2 are MNHNS and SASEGT. This CDR3 region has 14 residues. This record comes from a study of tumor-infiltrating lymphocytes in primary liver carcinoma. Total RNA and DNA came together from approximately 20-30 mg of bulk tissue without cell sorting. Starting from 500 ng of total RNA, TCR beta cDNA was produced with a primer in the constant region. Three nested multiplex PCR rounds of slightly modified ARM-PCR generated TCR beta libraries. Amplification in the first two PCR rounds was performed using TRBV1-TRBV30 forward primers and a C-beta reverse primer for 10 cycles each. TCRdb re-called the multiplex PCR reads through MiXCR, storing one row per CDR3 protein. The sample includes tens of thousands of distinct CDR3 sequences, 60% to 85% of them seen just once.

Sequenced sample: liver tumor tissue from sampling region 5. The sample's subset: tumor region T5, tumor centre. The clonotype originates from a middle-aged man with primary liver carcinoma and hepatitis B virus infection. This sequence joins TRBV6-1 and TRBJ2-1; possibly TRBD2 for D (6 bases). The CDR3 sequence: CASAISGVGNEQFF. The CDR3 bases are TGTGCCAGCGCCATATCGGGAGTGGGGAATGAGCAGTTCTTC.